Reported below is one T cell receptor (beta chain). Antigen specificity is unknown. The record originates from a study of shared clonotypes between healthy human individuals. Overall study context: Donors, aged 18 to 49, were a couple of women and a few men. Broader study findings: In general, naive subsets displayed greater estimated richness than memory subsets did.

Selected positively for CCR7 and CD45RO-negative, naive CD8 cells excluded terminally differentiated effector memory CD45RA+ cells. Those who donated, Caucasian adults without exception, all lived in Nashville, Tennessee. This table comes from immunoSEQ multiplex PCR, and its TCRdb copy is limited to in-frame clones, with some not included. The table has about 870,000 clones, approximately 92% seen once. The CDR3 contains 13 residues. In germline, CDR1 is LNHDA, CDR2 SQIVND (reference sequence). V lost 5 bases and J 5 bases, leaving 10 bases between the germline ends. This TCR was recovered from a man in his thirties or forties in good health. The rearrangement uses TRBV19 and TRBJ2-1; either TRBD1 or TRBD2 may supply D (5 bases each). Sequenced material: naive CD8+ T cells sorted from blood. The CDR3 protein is CASSPGTNNEQFF. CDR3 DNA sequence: TGTGCCAGTAGTCCCGGGACCAACAATGAGCAGTTCTTC.